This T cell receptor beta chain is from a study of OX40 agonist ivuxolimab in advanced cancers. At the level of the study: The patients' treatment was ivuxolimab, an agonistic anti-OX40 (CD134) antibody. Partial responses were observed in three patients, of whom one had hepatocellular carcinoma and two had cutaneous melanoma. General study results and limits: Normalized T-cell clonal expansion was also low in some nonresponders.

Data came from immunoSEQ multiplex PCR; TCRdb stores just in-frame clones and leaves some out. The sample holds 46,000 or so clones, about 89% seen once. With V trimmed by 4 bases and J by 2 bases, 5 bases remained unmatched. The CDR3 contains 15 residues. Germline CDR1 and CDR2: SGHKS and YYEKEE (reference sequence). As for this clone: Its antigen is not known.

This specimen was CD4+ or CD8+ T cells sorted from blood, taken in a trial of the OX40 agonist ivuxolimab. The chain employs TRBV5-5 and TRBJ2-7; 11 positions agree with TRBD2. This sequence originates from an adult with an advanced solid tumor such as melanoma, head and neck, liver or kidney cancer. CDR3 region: CASSGGTSGPYEQYF. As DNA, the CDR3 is TGTGCCAGCAGCGGGGGGACTAGCGGTCCCTACGAGCAGTACTTC.